This T cell receptor (beta chain) appears in the sequencing data of a study of T-cell reconstitution after alpha-beta-depleted transplantation in children. The CDR3 contains 15 residues. Deletions cut 3 bases from V and 10 bases from J, with 18 bases between. The V gene's germline CDR1 is KGHDR and CDR2 SFDVKD. Molecular barcoding with unique molecular identifiers was used for the TCRbeta library. TCRdb re-analysed the PCR reads in MiXCR, keeping a single row per CDR3 protein. This sample yields 190,000 or so distinct CDR3 sequences, of which about 6.8% are seen a single time; over 2.5% belongs to the top ten. This clonotype appeared many times.

The J gene is TRBJ2-1, the V gene TRBV24-1, with a tentative D call TRBD2 (6 bases). The sequence was obtained from a human donor who donated a stem cell graft to a child with Wiskott-Aldrich syndrome. Sequenced material: PBMCs from the stem cell graft donor, taken from the stem cell graft. CDR3 amino acids: CATSDPRQLAREQFF. Written as DNA, the CDR3 is TGTGCCACCAGTGATCCCCGCCAACTAGCAAGAGAGCAGTTCTTC.